This TCR beta chain was captured in a study of blood T cells in healthy people across ages. V was clipped by 5 bases and J by 1 base, with 5 bases between them. This CDR3 comprises 12 residues. Germline V gene sequence: CDR1 MNHNY, CDR2 SVGAGI (reference sequence). A second 7 to 11 cycle PCR used barcoded and J-beta primers. TCRdb itself ran the 5' RACE reads through MiXCR, one entry per CDR3 protein. The sample holds 540,000 or so distinct CDR3 sequences, more than 20% seen once. These data also featured in a second study, about T cells of mothers and their children.

This receptor was identified in a boy aged 5-17 years in good health. The sequenced sample consisted of blood. This chain uses TRBV6-6 with TRBJ1-1; D call uncertain. As DNA, the CDR3 is TGTGCCAGCAGTCACGGGAACACTGAAGCTTTCTTT. It encodes CASSHGNTEAFF.